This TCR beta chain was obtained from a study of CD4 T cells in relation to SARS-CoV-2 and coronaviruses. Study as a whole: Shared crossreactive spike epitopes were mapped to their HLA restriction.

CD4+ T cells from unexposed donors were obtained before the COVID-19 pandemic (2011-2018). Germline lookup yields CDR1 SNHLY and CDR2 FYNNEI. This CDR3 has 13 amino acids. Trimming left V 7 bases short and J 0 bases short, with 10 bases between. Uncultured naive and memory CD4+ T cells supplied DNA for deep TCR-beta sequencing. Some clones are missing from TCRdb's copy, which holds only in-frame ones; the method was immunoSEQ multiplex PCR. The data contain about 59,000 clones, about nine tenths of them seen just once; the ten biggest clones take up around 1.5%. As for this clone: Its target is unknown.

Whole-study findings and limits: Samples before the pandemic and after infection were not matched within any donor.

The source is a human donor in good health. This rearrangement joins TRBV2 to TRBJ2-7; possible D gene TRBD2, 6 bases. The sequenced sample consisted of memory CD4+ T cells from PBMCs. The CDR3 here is CASKGLSSYEQYF. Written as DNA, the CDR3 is TGTGCCAGCAAGGGACTGTCCTCCTACGAGCAGTACTTC.